The entry below gives a single T cell receptor (beta chain) sequence along with its context. Participant-reported clinical history was the basis for cohort assignment. Study processing details: Estimation of nucleated cell counts relied on the amplification of reference gene primers. TCRdb's copy holds only in-frame clones and misses some; the assay was immunoSEQ multiplex PCR. The DNA was the basis for D and trimming; V, J and clone size are from that table. The sample consists of about 320,000 clones, around 86% of them appearing once. Germline V gene data show CDR1 as SGDLS and CDR2 as YYNGEE. Trimming shortened V by 4 bases and J by 3 bases, and 13 bases separated the two germline ends. The CDR3 contains 14 residues. The data derive from a study of blood T cell repertoires in COVID-19. The overall study: Sites across the United States, Italy and Spain contributed samples from acute and convalescent COVID-19. Nucleic acid was either cDNA or gDNA, and it came from T cells, B-cell-depleted T cells, or PBMCs.

Sequenced material: PBMCs or T cells enriched from blood (not recorded which). This TCR derives from a man aged 55 to 69 who had recovered from COVID-19. The chain joins TRBV9 to TRBJ1-2; D might be TRBD1 (5 bases). The CDR3 is CASSPTGGDYGYTF. Written as DNA, the CDR3 is TGTGCCAGCAGCCCTACGGGGGGAGACTATGGCTACACCTTC.